Presented here are 17 T cell receptor beta chains from one specimen sequenced in a study of T-cell memory formation after mild COVID-19. TCRdb fed the 5' RACE reads into MiXCR, producing one record per CDR3 protein. Counted here are 180,000 or so distinct CDR3 sequences, around 10% occurring once; the ten biggest clones make up approximately 3.8%. Material: PBMCs or a T cell subset sorted from them (not recorded which). These receptors were taken from a man between 18 and 35 years old who had mild COVID-19 (a few samples of this study predate the infection). Cell type and time point are not known.

This clonotype has only a few counts. The chain employs TRBV6-2 or TRBV6-3 and TRBJ1-1, with unresolved D. V dropped 6 bases and J dropped 9 bases, with 8 bases sitting between them. Germline values: CDR1 MNHEY, CDR2 SVGEGT. CDR3 size: 10 residues. CDR3 coding DNA: TGTGCCAGCAGCAACGTGAAAGCTTTCTTT. This translates into CASSNVKAFF.

This clonotype was recorded at least ten times. The rearrangement links TRBV12-3 or TRBV12-4 to TRBJ2-5; the match to TRBD1 covers 7 bases. V lost 6 bases to trimming and J lost 3 bases; unmatched junction nucleotides: 10. The length of the CDR3 is 15 residues. CDR3 protein: CASSLRGQSKETQYF. In DNA, the CDR3 is TGTGCCAGCAGCCTACGGGGACAGTCCAAAGAGACCCAGTACTTC.

The rearrangement joins TRBV7-2 to TRBJ2-2, with D unresolved. The CDR3 spans 14 residues. Trimming took 6 bases from V and 5 from J, leaving 13 bases between them. CDR1 and CDR2 from the germline V gene are SGHTA and FQGNSA. The CDR3 here is CASRGGRWTGELFF. CDR3 in DNA: TGTGCCAGCAGGGGCGGCCGGTGGACCGGGGAGCTGTTTTTT.

The J gene is TRBJ2-5, the V gene TRBV4-1; D gene uncertain. This CDR3 contains 12 residues. Germline V gene lookup returns CDR1 MGHRA and CDR2 YSYEKL. Deletions cut 1 base from V and 8 bases from J, with 8 bases between. CDR3 in DNA: TGCGCCAGCAGCCAAGGGGGTTTAACCCAGTACTTC. Translating gives CASSQGGLTQYF.

This clonotype was seen more than once but under ten times. This rearrangement joins TRBV6-6 to TRBJ1-3, with D maybe TRBD1 (6 bases). The V end lost 2 bases, the J end lost 5 bases, and 10 bases lay between the germline ends. This CDR3 has 14 amino acids. The germline CDR1 and CDR2 sequences are MNHNY and SVGAGI (reference sequence). CDR3 in amino acids: CASSYEGGRNTIYF. The DNA of the CDR3 is TGTGCCAGCAGTTACGAGGGGGGGCGAAACACCATATATTTT.

This clonotype was detected only a few times. The chain couples TRBV5-1 to TRBJ2-5; TRBD2 aligns across 8 bases. The CDR3 runs to 14 residues. Germline V gene sequence: CDR1 SGHRS, CDR2 YFSETQ. The V segment lost 5 bases and the J segment 5 bases; nucleotides outside the gene matches: 8. For the CDR3, the DNA is TGCGCCAGCAGTTACAGCGGGGGCGGGGAGACCCAGTACTTC. It translates to CASSYSGGGETQYF.

Only a few counts were recorded for this clonotype. The chain links TRBV5-1 to TRBJ1-6; TRBD1 matches 9 bases. V gave up 0 bases and J gave up 10 bases; unmatched junction bases: 5. The V gene's germline CDR1 is SGHRS and CDR2 YFSETQ. The CDR3 sequence is 15 residues long. The CDR3 region is CASSLGDRVSSPLHF. In DNA form, the CDR3 reads TGCGCCAGCAGCTTGGGGGACAGGGTTTCCTCACCCCTCCACTTT.

With respect to this clonotype: The germline gene is not matched at one end of the junction; a read error may be the cause. This chain uses TRBV6-1 with TRBJ2-3; 12 bases match TRBD1. This CDR3 spans 16 amino acids. Germline CDR1 MNHNS, CDR2 SASEGT. The CDR3 here is CASKDTGTGGTDTQYF. CDR3 coding DNA: TGTGCCAGCAAGGATACCGGGACAGGGGGCACGGATACGCAGTATTTT.

This clonotype occurred many times. This sequence joins TRBV6-6 and TRBJ1-2; no clear D gene. The CDR3 is made up of 17 amino acids. Trimming stripped 0 bases from V and 2 bases from J, with 16 bases between. Germline V gene lookup returns CDR1 MNHNY and CDR2 SVGAGI (reference sequence). DNA of the CDR3: TGTGCCAGCAGTTACTCGATTGGCTCAGGAAGCAACTATGGCTACACCTTC. Translating gives CASSYSIGSGSNYGYTF.

This clonotype was seen repeatedly, ten times or more. The rearrangement links TRBV20-1 to TRBJ2-1; no definite D call. The CDR3 is made up of 17 amino acids. Trimming removed 2 bases at V and 1 base at J, with 18 bases between. Germline assignment: CDR1 DFQATT and CDR2 SNEGSKA (reference sequence). The CDR3 DNA follows: TGCAGTGCTAGACCGGGTCTCCCCCTGGGTTCCTACAATGAGCAGTTCTTC. Residues: CSARPGLPLGSYNEQFF.

In its sample, this clonotype was seen a few times. V gene TRBV7-9 combines with J gene TRBJ1-2, with D hard to call. The CDR3 is made up of 13 amino acids. Germline V CDR1 and CDR2: SEHNR, FQNEAQ (reference sequence). Trimming removed 5 bases from V and 5 bases from J, with 12 bases in between. The CDR3 is CASSPGRDYGYTF. CDR3 nucleotide sequence: TGTGCCAGCAGCCCGGGTCGGGATTATGGCTACACCTTC.

This clonotype was counted many times. The chain couples TRBV20-1 to TRBJ2-5, with a possible D match to TRBD1 (6 bases). This CDR3 comprises 14 residues. The V and J ends lost 2 bases and 1 base respectively, with 11 bases between them. Per germline, CDR1 DFQATT and CDR2 SNEGSKA (reference sequence). The CDR3 coding sequence is TGCAGTGCTAGACCGGGACACCTCCAAGAGACCCAGTACTTC. Translation: CSARPGHLQETQYF.

This clonotype was seen only a few times. The rearrangement uses TRBV12-3 or TRBV12-4 and TRBJ1-1, with 10 bases fitting TRBD1. This CDR3 spans 15 amino acids. With V trimmed by 5 bases and J by 2 bases, 5 bases remained unmatched. The CDR3 region has the DNA TGTGCCAGCAGTCCCGCGACAGGGGGCAACACTGAAGCTTTCTTT. Protein sequence: CASSPATGGNTEAFF.

This clonotype was seen a few times. The rearrangement links TRBV4-3 to TRBJ2-7; D not resolved. The CDR3 consists of 14 residues. With 0 bases removed from V and 3 bases from J, the gap between germline ends came to 9 bases. Germline loops: CDR1 LGHNA, CDR2 YSLEER. CDR3 protein: CASSQDGVYYEQYV. The DNA of the CDR3 is TGCGCCAGCAGCCAAGATGGTGTATACTACGAGCAGTACGTC.

This clonotype was recorded at least ten times. The V and J genes are TRBV7-2 and TRBJ2-3, with TRBD1 as a possible D gene (5 bases). Germline values: CDR1 SGHTA, CDR2 FQGNSA. The CDR3 sequence is 15 residues long. Trimming left V 0 bases short and J 7 bases short, with 14 bases between. The CDR3 protein is CASSLASTETNTQYF. In DNA form, the CDR3 reads TGTGCCAGCAGCTTAGCGTCGACAGAGACAAATACGCAGTATTTT.

This clonotype was found many times. This rearrangement joins TRBV7-9 to TRBJ2-2; D remains ambiguous. Germline V gene sequence: CDR1 SEHNR, CDR2 FQNEAQ (reference sequence). This CDR3 region has 13 residues. V was clipped by 2 bases and J by 8 bases, with 9 bases between them. Written as DNA, the CDR3 is TGTGCCAGCAGCTTATCCCACCCTGGGGAGCTGTTTTTT. It specifies CASSLSHPGELFF.

This clonotype was seen many times. The CDR3 here is CASSSSFGSVLTF. The CDR3 nucleotides read TGCGCCAGCAGCTCGTCCTTTGGGAGCGTCCTGACTTTC. This chain connects TRBV5-1 to TRBJ2-6; perhaps TRBD2 as D (5 bases). Germline V gives CDR1 SGHRS, CDR2 YFSETQ. The V gene lost 3 bases and the J gene lost 12 bases, with 13 bases spanning the gap. The CDR3 has 13 amino acids.